This TCR beta chain was sequenced for a study of T cell responses to AZD1222 COVID-19 vaccine. Whole-study context: Whether given at about 4 or about 12 weeks, second doses were pooled.

Per the germline V gene, CDR1 is MNHEY and CDR2 is SVGAGI. The CDR3 extends over 15 amino acids. Trimming left V 0 bases short and J 5 bases short, with 13 bases between. Method: immunoSEQ multiplex PCR; TCRdb's copy keeps in-frame clones and lacks some. The repertoire consists of fewer than 250,000 clones, with around 92% occurring once and the leading ten covering less than 1.5%. As concerns this clone: As yet, its antigen is unknown.

Whole-study results and caveats: A mostly white British donor set with more females was recruited, and clonal diversity was possibly underestimated. A reported finding is that nearly half of spike-specific TCRs target unmutated variant regions.

Sequences were derived from peripheral blood, sampled on day 0 of AZD1222 vaccination. This sequence joins TRBV6-5 and TRBJ2-5; D unclear. The TCR originated in an adult in good health. Written as DNA, the CDR3 is TGTGCCAGCAGTTACTCGACCGATCACGGGGAGACCCAGTACTTC. Its protein is CASSYSTDHGETQYF.